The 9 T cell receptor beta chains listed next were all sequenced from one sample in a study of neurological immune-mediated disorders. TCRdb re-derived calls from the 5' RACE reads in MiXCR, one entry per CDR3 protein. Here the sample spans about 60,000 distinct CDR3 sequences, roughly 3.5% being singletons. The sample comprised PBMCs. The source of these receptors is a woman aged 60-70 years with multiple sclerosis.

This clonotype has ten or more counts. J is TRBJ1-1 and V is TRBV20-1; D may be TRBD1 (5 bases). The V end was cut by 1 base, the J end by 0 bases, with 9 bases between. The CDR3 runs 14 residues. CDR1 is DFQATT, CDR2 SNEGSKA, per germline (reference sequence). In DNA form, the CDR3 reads TGCAGTGCTAGAGTAACAGGTTTGAACACTGAAGCTTTCTTT. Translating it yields CSARVTGLNTEAFF.

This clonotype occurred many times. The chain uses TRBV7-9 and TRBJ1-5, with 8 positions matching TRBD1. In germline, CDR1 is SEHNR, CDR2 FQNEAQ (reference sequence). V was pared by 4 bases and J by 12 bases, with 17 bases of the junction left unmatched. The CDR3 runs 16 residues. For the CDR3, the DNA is TGTGCCAGCAGCTCCTCGGACAGGGCCCTCGTTGGTGGCCAGCATTTT. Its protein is CASSSSDRALVGGQHF.

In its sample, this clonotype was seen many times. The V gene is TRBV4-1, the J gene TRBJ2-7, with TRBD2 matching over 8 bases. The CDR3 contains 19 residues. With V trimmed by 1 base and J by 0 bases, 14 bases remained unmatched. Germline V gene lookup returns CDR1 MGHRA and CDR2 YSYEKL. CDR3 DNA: TGCGCCAGCAGCCAAGCTTCCCCCGGGGCCCTAGCGGGCTCCTACGAGCAGTACTTC. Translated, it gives CASSQASPGALAGSYEQYF.

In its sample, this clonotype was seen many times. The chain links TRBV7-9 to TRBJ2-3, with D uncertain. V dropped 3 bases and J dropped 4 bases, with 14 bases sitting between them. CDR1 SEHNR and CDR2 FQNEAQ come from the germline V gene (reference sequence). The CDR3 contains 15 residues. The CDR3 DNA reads TGTGCCAGCAGCTTTGCGAGTGTGGGCGCAGATACGCAGTATTTT. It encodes CASSFASVGADTQYF.

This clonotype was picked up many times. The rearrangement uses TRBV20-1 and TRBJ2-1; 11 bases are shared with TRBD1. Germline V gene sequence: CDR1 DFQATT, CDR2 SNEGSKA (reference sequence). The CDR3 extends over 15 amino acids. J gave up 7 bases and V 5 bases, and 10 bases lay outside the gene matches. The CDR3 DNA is TGCAGTGCTCTGGACAGGGGGCGCAGTGGGAATGAGCAGTTCTTC. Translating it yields CSALDRGRSGNEQFF.

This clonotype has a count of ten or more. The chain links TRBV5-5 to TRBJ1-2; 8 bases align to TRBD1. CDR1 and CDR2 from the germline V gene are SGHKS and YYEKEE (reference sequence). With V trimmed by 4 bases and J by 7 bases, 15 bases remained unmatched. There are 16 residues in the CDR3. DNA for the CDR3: TGTGCCAGCAGCCAAACGGGGAATTCAGGGGGCCGTGGCTACACCTTC. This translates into CASSQTGNSGGRGYTF. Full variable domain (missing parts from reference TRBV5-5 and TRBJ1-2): DAGVTQSPTHLIKTRGQQVTLRCSPISGHKSVSWYQQVLGQGPQFIFQYYEKEERGRGNFPDRFSARQFPNYSSELNVNALLLGDSALYLCASSQTGNSGGRGYTFGSGTRLTVV.

The CDR3 loop is CASNQKGFTEAFF. In DNA form, the CDR3 reads TGTGCCAGCAATCAAAAGGGCTTCACTGAAGCTTTCTTT. The chain employs TRBV6-6 and TRBJ1-1; the D is unclear. Trimming removed 7 bases at V and 4 bases at J, with 13 bases between. Germline CDR1 MNHNY, CDR2 SVGAGI (reference sequence). This CDR3 is built from 13 residues.

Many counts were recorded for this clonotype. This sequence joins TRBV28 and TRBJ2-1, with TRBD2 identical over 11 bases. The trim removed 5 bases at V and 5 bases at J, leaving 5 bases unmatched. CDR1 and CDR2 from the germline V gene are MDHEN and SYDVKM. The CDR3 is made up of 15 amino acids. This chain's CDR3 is CASSTRLAGNNEQFF. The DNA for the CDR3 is TGTGCCAGCAGTACCCGACTAGCGGGAAACAATGAGCAGTTCTTC.

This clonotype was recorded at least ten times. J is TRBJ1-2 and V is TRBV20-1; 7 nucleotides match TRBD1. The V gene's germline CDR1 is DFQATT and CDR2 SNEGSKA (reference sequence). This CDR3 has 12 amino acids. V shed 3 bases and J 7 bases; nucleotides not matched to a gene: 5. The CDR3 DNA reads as TGCAGTGCTAGGCTGACAGGGTCTGGCTACACCTTC. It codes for CSARLTGSGYTF.